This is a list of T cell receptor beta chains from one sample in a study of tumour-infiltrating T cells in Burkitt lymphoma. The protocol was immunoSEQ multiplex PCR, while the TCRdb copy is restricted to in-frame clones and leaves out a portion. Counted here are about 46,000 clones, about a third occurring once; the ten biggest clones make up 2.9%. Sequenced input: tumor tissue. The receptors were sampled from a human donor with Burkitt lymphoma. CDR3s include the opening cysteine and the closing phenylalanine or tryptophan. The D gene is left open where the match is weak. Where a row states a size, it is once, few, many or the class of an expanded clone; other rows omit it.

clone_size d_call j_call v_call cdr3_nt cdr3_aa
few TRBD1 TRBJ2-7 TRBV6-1 TGTGCCAGCAGCTACTGGGGACAGACGTACGAGCAGTACTTC CASSYWGQTYEQYF
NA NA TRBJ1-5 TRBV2 TGTGCCAGTAGCCTACAGGGTACACTCAATCAGCCCCAGCATTTT CASSLQGTLNQPQHF
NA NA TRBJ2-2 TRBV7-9 TGTGCCAGCAGCTTAGCAGGGGAAAGGGCCGGGGAGCTGTTTTTT CASSLAGERAGELFF
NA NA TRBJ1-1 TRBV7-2 TGTGCCAGCAGCTCTAGCACCTTGATGAACACTGAAGCTTTCTTT CASSSSTLMNTEAFF
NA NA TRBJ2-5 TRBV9 TGTGCCAGCAGCGTAGCCCCCAGGGAGACCCAGTACTTC CASSVAPRETQYF
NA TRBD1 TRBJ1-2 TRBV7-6 TGTGCCAGCAGCCGTGCCCTGACAGGGGATGGCTACACCTTC CASSRALTGDGYTF
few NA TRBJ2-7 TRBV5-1 TGCGCCAGCAGCCCTCCGGACAGTTCCTACGAGCAGTACTTC CASSPPDSSYEQYF
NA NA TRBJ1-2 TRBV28 TGTGCCAGCATGGTTAACTATGGCTACACCTTC CASMVNYGYTF
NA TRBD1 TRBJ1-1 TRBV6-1 TGTGCCAGCAGTGACCACAGGGGATTGAACACTGAAGCTTTCTTT CASSDHRGLNTEAFF
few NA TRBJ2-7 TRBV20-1 TGCAGTGCTAGAGACCGCGTAGGGCAGTACTTC CSARDRVGQYF
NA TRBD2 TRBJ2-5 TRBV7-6 TGTGCCAGCAGCCAGCTAGCGGCCCCAGAGACCCAGTACTTC CASSQLAAPETQYF
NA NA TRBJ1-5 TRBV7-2 TGTGCCAGCAGCCGCACAGGGCTTCAGCCCCAGCATTTT CASSRTGLQPQHF
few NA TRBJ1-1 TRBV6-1 TGTGCCAGCTCCACCGGGAACACTGAAGCTTTCTTT CASSTGNTEAFF
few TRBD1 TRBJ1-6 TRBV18 TGTGCCAGCTCACCAGGACAGGGTTCTAATTCACCCCTCCACTTT CASSPGQGSNSPLHF
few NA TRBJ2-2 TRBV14 TGTGCCAGCAGACGGAGGACCGGGGAGCTGTTTTTT CASRRRTGELFF
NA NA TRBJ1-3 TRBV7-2 TGTGCCAGCAGCTGGAGAGGGGGCTCTGGAAACACCATATATTTT CASSWRGGSGNTIYF
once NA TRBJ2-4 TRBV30 TGTGCCTGGAGGGCCCCCTTAGGGTTAGCCAAAAACATTCAGTACTTC CAWRAPLGLAKNIQYF
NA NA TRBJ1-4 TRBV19 TGTGCCAGTAGTATAGGGCGCAGCAGCGAAAAACTGTTTTTT CASSIGRSSEKLFF
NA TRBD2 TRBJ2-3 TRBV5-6 TGTGCCAGCAGCTTGGGGCCGGGGGGAACAGATACGCAGTATTTT CASSLGPGGTDTQYF
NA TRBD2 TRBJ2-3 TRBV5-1 TGCGCCAGCAGCTTGGGGGGTGTTAGCGGGGGGCTCCCAGATACGCAGTATTTT CASSLGGVSGGLPDTQYF
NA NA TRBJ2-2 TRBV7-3 TGTGCCAGCAGCTTATTGTCTGGGGAGCTGTTTTTT CASSLLSGELFF
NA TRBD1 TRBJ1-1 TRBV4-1 TGCGCCAGCAGCCGCCGGACAGGGGGTAATGCTGAAGCTTTCTTT CASSRRTGGNAEAFF
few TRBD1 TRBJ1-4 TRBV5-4 TGTGCCAGCAGCCCTCAGGGGGCGGAAGAAAAACTGTTTTTT CASSPQGAEEKLFF
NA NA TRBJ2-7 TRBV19 TGTGCCAGTAGTTTAGGGGAGACCCTTTACGAGCAGTACTTC CASSLGETLYEQYF
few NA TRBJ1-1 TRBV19 TGTGCCAGTAGACGGGGTCGGGGGCCGCCCACTGAAGCTTTCTTT CASRRGRGPPTEAFF
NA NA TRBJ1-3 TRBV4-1 TGCGCCAGCAGCCGAGCTATGGGGGGGGGAAACACCATATATTTT CASSRAMGGGNTIYF
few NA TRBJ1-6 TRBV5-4 TGTGCCAGCAGCCTCGACAGTCGTAATTCACCCCTCCACTTT CASSLDSRNSPLHF
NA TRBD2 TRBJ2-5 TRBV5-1 TGCGCCAGCAGCTTTGGCGGGGGACTAGCGGGTGAGGAGACCCAGTACTTC CASSFGGGLAGEETQYF
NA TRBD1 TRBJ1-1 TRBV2 TGTGCCAGCAGAGCTACAGGGGCCAGCACTGAAGCTTTCTTT CASRATGASTEAFF
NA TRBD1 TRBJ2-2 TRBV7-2 TGTGCCAGCAGGGACAGGGTTAACACCGGGGAGCTGTTTTTT CASRDRVNTGELFF
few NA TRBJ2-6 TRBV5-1 TGCGCCAGCAGCTTGGAAGGGTCCGGGGCCAACGTCCTGACTTTC CASSLEGSGANVLTF
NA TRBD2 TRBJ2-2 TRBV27 TGTGCCAGCAGGTCCGGGGGGAGAAACACCGGGGAGCTGTTTTTT CASRSGGRNTGELFF
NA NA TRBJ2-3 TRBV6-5 TGTGCCAGCAGTTTGGGACACACAGATACGCAGTATTTT CASSLGHTDTQYF
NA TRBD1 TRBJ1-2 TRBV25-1 TGTGCCAGCAGTGAGACAGGGATCGCAAACTATGGCTACACCTTC CASSETGIANYGYTF
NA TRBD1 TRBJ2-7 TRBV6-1 TGTGCCAGCAGTGTGGGACAGGGGAATTACGAGCAGTACTTC CASSVGQGNYEQYF
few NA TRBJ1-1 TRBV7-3 TGTGCCAGCAGCCAAACGGGGGGCCGGGGCGGCACTGAAGCTTTCTTT CASSQTGGRGGTEAFF
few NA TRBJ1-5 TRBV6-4 TGTGCCACCCCAGGGTTCCGTATCAATCAGCCCCAGCATTTT CATPGFRINQPQHF
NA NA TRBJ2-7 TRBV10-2 TGCGCCAGCTTGGGACTTTCCTACGAGCAGTACTTC CASLGLSYEQYF
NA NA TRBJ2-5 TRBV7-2 TGTGCCAGCAGTCCGAGGGTGGAAGGGACCCAGTACTTC CASSPRVEGTQYF
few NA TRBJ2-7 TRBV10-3 TGTGCCATCAGTGGCCCGGGGGACACAAGCTCCTACGAGCAGTACTTC CAISGPGDTSSYEQYF
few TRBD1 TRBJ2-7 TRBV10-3 TGTGCCATCGGTAAGGGACAGGGGGCGAGCCCCTACGAGCAGTACTTC CAIGKGQGASPYEQYF
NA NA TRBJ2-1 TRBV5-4 TGTGCCAGCAGCTTAAGGGGCTATGAGCAGTTCTTC CASSLRGYEQFF
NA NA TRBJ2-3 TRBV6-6 TGTGCCAGCAGTTACAGGCGGGCAGATACGCAGTATTTT CASSYRRADTQYF
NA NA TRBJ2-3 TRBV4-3 TGCGCCAGCAGCCTGACGCCCTACACAGATACGCAGTACTTT CASSLTPYTDTQYF
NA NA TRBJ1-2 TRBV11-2 TGTGCCAGCAGCTTAGGTTCCGGGGGCGGCGTCTATGGCTACACCTTC CASSLGSGGGVYGYTF
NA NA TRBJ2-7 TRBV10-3 TGTGCCATCAGTGTGTTCGGGAGCTCCTACGAGCAGTACTTC CAISVFGSSYEQYF
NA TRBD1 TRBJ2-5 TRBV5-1 TGCGCCAGCAGCTTGGCCAGGGGGTTAGAGACCCAGTACTTC CASSLARGLETQYF